The source of this T cell receptor beta chain is a study of cytomegalovirus exposure and HLA in healthy donors. PCR involved 60 Vbeta and 13 Jbeta primers. Original handling: Among the unique TCR beta chains that a later analysis counted, about 85 million in all, 10 million to 14 million were shared. Data came from immunoSEQ multiplex PCR; TCRdb stores just in-frame clones and leaves some out. That table is the source of V, J and clone size, and D and trimming were worked out from the DNA. The sample shows 150,000 to 200,000 clones, more than 75% of them seen only once. Germline V gives CDR1 MGHDK, CDR2 SYGVNS. This CDR3 spans 12 amino acids. V was clipped by 3 bases and J by 7 bases, with 6 bases between them. General study points: Being productive about 90% or about 30% of the time was typical of most TCR beta V segments in an earlier analysis. In a later analysis, donors in an Asian-associated ancestry cluster reportedly had fewer N-insertions in productive TCRs than the cohort mean. DRB1 showed the most TCR associations and HLA-C the fewest in a later analysis, as rates varied by HLA locus.

A word on this clone: Its antigen is currently unknown.

Sequenced material: PBMCs. The source of this sequence is a woman aged 18-29 years in good health and CMV-seronegative. The chain employs TRBV25-1 and TRBJ2-2; D not resolved. The CDR3 coding sequence is TGTGCCAGCAGTGATTCAATCGGGGAGCTGTTTTTT. Translating gives CASSDSIGELFF.